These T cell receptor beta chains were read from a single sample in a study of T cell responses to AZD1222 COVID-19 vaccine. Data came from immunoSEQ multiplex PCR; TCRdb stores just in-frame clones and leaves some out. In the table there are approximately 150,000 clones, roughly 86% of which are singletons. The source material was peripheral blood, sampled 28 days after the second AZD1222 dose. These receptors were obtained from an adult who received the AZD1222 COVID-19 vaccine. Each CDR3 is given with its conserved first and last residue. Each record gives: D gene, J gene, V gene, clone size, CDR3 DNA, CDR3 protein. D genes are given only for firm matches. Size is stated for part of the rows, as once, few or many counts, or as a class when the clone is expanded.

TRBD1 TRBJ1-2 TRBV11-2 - TGTGCCAGCAGCTCGCTGGGACAGGGATCCTATGGCTACACCTTC CASSSLGQGSYGYTF
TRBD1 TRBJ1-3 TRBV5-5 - TGTGCCAGCAGCTTGGCCTCGGGACAGGGAAACACCATATATTTT CASSLASGQGNTIYF
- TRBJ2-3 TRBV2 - TGTGCCAGCAGGCCTAGCGACCATAACACAGATACGCAGTATTTT CASRPSDHNTDTQYF
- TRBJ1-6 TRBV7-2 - TGTGCCAGCAGCTTAATGGTGCGCGATAATTCACCCCTCCACTTT CASSLMVRDNSPLHF
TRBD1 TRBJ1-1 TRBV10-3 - TGTGCCATCAGTCAGGGACAGGGTGCTTCCACTGAAGCTTTCTTT CAISQGQGASTEAFF
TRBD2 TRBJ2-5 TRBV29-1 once TGCAGCGTTGGTGGTAGCGGGACCATCCAAGAGACCCAGTACTTC CSVGGSGTIQETQYF
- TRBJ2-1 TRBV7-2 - TGTGCCAGCAGCCCCCCCTCCTACAATGAGCAGTTCTTC CASSPPSYNEQFF
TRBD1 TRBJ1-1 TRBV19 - TGTGCCAGTAGTATTCAGGGGGTGTACACTGAAGCTTTCTTT CASSIQGVYTEAFF
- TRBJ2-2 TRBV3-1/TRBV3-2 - TGTGCCAGCAGCCAACGCTGGACGAACACCGGGGAGCTGTTTTTT CASSQRWTNTGELFF
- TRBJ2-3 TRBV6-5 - TGTGCCAGCACCCGCACAGATACGCAGTATTTT CASTRTDTQYF
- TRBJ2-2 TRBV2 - TGTGCCAGCAGTGAAGAGGTGGGGGAGCTGTTTTTT CASSEEVGELFF
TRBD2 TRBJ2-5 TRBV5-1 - TGCGCCAGCAGCTTGGACGTAGCGGGAGGGCCCCAGTACTTC CASSLDVAGGPQYF
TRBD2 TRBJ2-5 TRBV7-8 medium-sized TGTGCCAGCAGCTTACAGCGGGGGGGCAGAGAGACCCAGTACTTC CASSLQRGGRETQYF
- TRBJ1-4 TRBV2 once TGTGCCAGCAGTGGACTAGGGTCGGTGGGAGAAAAACTGTTTTTT CASSGLGSVGEKLFF
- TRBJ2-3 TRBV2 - TGTGCCAGCAGTTCTCTGAGAGATACGCAGTATTTT CASSSLRDTQYF
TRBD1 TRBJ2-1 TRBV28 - TGTGCCAGCAGTTTATCCCCCACCATACAGGGGGCGGACTACAATGAGCAGTTCTTC CASSLSPTIQGADYNEQFF
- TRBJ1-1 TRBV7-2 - TGTGCCAGCAGCTTAGAGGACGGCATGAACACTGAAGCTTTCTTT CASSLEDGMNTEAFF
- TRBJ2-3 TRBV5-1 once TGCGCCAGCAGCTTGGACAGGTCAGATACGCAGTATTTT CASSLDRSDTQYF
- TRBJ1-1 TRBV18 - TGTGCCAGCTCACCTTATTATGGCGGGCCCGAGAACACTGAAGCTTTCTTT CASSPYYGGPENTEAFF
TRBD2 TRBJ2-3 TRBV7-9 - TGTGCCAGCAGCCCGCCAGCGGGGGGCCACACAGATACGCAGTATTTT CASSPPAGGHTDTQYF
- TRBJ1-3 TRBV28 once TGTGCCAGCAATAGCGGCAGCTCTGGAAACACCATATATTTT CASNSGSSGNTIYF
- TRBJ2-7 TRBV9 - TGTGCCAGCAGCCTTGGAGGAGGGCTGGACAACGAGCAGTACTTC CASSLGGGLDNEQYF
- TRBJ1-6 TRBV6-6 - TGTGCCAGCAGCCAAAACAGGGCGTCGGGAACCCTCCACTTT CASSQNRASGTLHF
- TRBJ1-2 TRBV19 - TGTGCCAGTAGTATAGATACCGGGAACTCTATGCGCTATGGCTACACCTTC CASSIDTGNSMRYGYTF
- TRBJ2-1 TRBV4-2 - TGTGCCAGCAGCCAAGCCCTAATGACTAGTACCTATGAGCAGTTCTTC CASSQALMTSTYEQFF
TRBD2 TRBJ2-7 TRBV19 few TGTGCCAGTAGTATACCCGGAGCGGGAGGAGGGGAGCAGTACTTC CASSIPGAGGGEQYF
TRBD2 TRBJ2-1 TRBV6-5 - TGTGCCAGCAGTTACTCCCCGGGACTAGGTTTCGAGCAGTTCTTC CASSYSPGLGFEQFF
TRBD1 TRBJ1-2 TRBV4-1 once TGCGCCAGCAGCCAGCCGGGACAGCTCTTTGGCTACACCTTC CASSQPGQLFGYTF
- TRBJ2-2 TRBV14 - TGTGCCAGCAGCCAAAACCGACTAGAAGACACCGGGGAGCTGTTTTTT CASSQNRLEDTGELFF
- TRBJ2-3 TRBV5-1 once TGCGCCAGCAGGGACCAGGGCACAGATACGCAGTATTTT CASRDQGTDTQYF
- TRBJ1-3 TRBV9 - TGTGCCAGCAGCGAAGACCCTTCCTCTGGAAACACCATATATTTT CASSEDPSSGNTIYF
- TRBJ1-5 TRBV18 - TGTGCCAGCTCCCCTACCAATCAGCCCCAGCATTTT CASSPTNQPQHF
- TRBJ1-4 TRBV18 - TGTGCCAGCTCACCACGCTTGTCAGGGTCTAATGAAAAACTGTTTTTT CASSPRLSGSNEKLFF
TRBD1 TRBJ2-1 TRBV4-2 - TGTGCCAGCAGCCACCCTACAGGGGCCTTAGGTGAGCAGTTCTTC CASSHPTGALGEQFF